The 32 T cell receptor beta chains reported below all come from one sample, sequenced in a study of T cell responses to AZD1222 COVID-19 vaccine. The table came from immunoSEQ multiplex PCR; TCRdb's copy has only in-frame clones and leaves some out. The sample yields about 140,000 clones, 80% to 95% seen once. The source was peripheral blood, collected on day 0 of AZD1222 vaccination. The receptors shown here come from an adult in good health.

The V and J genes are TRBV6-2 or TRBV6-3 and TRBJ2-5, with D perhaps matching TRBD1 or TRBD2 (5 bases each). The CDR3 is made up of 15 amino acids. Germline CDR1 MNHEY, CDR2 SVGEGT. V dropped 5 bases and J dropped 1 base, with 14 bases sitting between them. This chain's CDR3 is CASSIMGRLQETQYF. The CDR3 DNA is TGTGCCAGCAGTATTATGGGACGGCTCCAAGAGACCCAGTACTTC.

The rearrangement uses TRBV4-2 and TRBJ1-1; TRBD1 might be the D (5 bases). This CDR3 has 14 amino acids. The germline gives CDR1 LGHNA, CDR2 YNFKEQ. Trimming took off 0 bases at V and 7 bases at J, with 12 bases between the two ends. The CDR3 DNA reads as TGTGCCAGCAGCCAAGAGAAGGGTGGGGGTGAAGCTTTCTTT. Translated, it gives CASSQEKGGGEAFF.

The chain uses TRBV29-1 and TRBJ2-7; 7 nucleotides align to TRBD1. The length of the CDR3 is 13 residues. From germline, CDR1 is SQVTM and CDR2 ANQGSEA. The junction had 5 bases not matched to a gene; V was cut back by 4 bases and J by 2 bases. CDR3 bases: TGCAGCGTTGGAGAGACAGGGCCCTACGAGCAGTACTTC. This codes for CSVGETGPYEQYF.

The chain is built from TRBV19 and TRBJ1-5, with D unclear. The V gene lost 1 base and the J gene lost 3 bases, with 10 bases spanning the gap. The CDR3 loop spans 15 amino acids. In germline, CDR1 is LNHDA, CDR2 SQIVND (reference sequence). The CDR3 bases are TGTGCCAGTAGTATAGGGGTGGGTAACAATCAGCCCCAGCATTTT. It specifies CASSIGVGNNQPQHF.

The chain uses TRBV19 and TRBJ2-3; TRBD1 matches 7 bases. J was trimmed by 0 bases and V by 5 bases; bases with no gene match: 8. The CDR3 is 16 amino acids. Germline CDR1 LNHDA, CDR2 SQIVND (reference sequence). This CDR3 is CASSSQGGFSTDTQYF. Written as DNA, the CDR3 is TGTGCCAGTAGTTCTCAAGGGGGCTTTAGCACAGATACGCAGTATTTT.

The gene calls are TRBV2 and TRBJ1-1; D is perhaps TRBD1 (5 bases). Germline loops: CDR1 SNHLY, CDR2 FYNNEI. The V end was cut by 7 bases, the J end by 11 bases, with 17 bases between. CDR3 length: 12 residues. Written as DNA, the CDR3 is TGTGCCAGCATGTCGGGGGGGTTCATGGCTTTCTTT. This encodes CASMSGGFMAFF. The full variable domain, rest sourced from reference TRBV2 and TRBJ1-1, is EPEVTQTPSHQVTQMGQEVILRCVPISNHLYFYWYRQILGQKVEFLVSFYNNEISEKSEIFDDQFSVERPDGSNFTLKIRSTKLEDSAMYFCASMSGGFMAFFGQGTRLTVV.

The genes are TRBV6-6 and TRBJ1-2; D is uncertain. From germline, CDR1 is MNHNY and CDR2 SVGAGI (reference sequence). Trimming cost V 6 bases and J 5 bases, with 16 bases left between them. The CDR3 length is 14 residues. CDR3 loop: CASRPQGVLYGYTF. The CDR3 DNA is TGTGCCAGCAGGCCGCAAGGCGTGTTATATGGCTACACCTTC.

This clone has a single count. The V and J genes are TRBV28 and TRBJ1-1; D uncertain. Per germline, CDR1 MDHEN and CDR2 SYDVKM. Trimming stripped 6 bases from V and 1 base from J, with 9 bases between. CDR3 length: 13 amino acids. In DNA form, the CDR3 reads TGTGCCAGCAGCCCTAGAGAGAACACTGAAGCTTTCTTT. Translated, it gives CASSPRENTEAFF.

The chain carries TRBV2 and TRBJ2-7; D may be TRBD2 (6 bases). Between the trimmed V and J ends, which lost 3 bases and 4 bases, there was a span of 16 bases. Germline values: CDR1 SNHLY, CDR2 FYNNEI. The CDR3 has 15 amino acids. For the CDR3, the DNA is TGTGCCAGCAGTGAGGAGCAGGGAGGTGGTTACGAGCAGTACTTC. It is translated as CASSEEQGGGYEQYF. Based on the CDR3 plus reference TRBV2 and TRBJ2-7, the full variable domain is EPEVTQTPSHQVTQMGQEVILRCVPISNHLYFYWYRQILGQKVEFLVSFYNNEISEKSEIFDDQFSVERPDGSNFTLKIRSTKLEDSAMYFCASSEEQGGGYEQYFGPGTRLTVT.

The chain recombines TRBV11-3 with TRBJ2-7, with D uncertain. This CDR3 has 11 residues. Germline values: CDR1 SGHNT, CDR2 YENEEA. V gave up 5 bases and J gave up 6 bases, with 8 bases separating them. The CDR3 reads CASSEGLEQYF. The CDR3 nucleotides read TGTGCCAGCAGCGAAGGGCTCGAGCAGTACTTC.

V is TRBV28 and J is TRBJ2-5; tentatively, D is TRBD2 (5 bases). V lost 7 bases, J lost 6 bases, and 12 bases lay in between. Per the germline V gene, CDR1 is MDHEN and CDR2 is SYDVKM. This CDR3 spans 12 amino acids. The CDR3 loop reads CASNRYGKTQYF. The CDR3 DNA reads TGTGCCAGCAATCGTTACGGGAAGACCCAGTACTTC.

This sequence joins TRBV29-1 and TRBJ1-2, with D possibly being TRBD1 (6 bases). The germline V gene encodes CDR1 SQVTM and CDR2 ANQGSEA. The CDR3 totals 12 residues. V lost 8 bases, J lost 1 base, and 11 bases lay in between. DNA of the CDR3: TGCAGCCCACGGACAGATAACTATGGCTACACCTTC. Residues: CSPRTDNYGYTF.

The rearrangement links TRBV28 to TRBJ1-6; D is uncertain. In germline, CDR1 is MDHEN, CDR2 SYDVKM. The CDR3 runs to 16 residues. V was shortened by 3 bases and J by 4 bases, with 13 bases between the two germline ends. CDR3 residues: CASSLPTSPYNSPLHF. The CDR3 region has the DNA TGTGCCAGCAGTTTGCCGACCAGTCCGTATAATTCACCCCTCCACTTT.

J is TRBJ2-3 and V is TRBV6-5, with D tentatively TRBD1 or TRBD2 (6 bases each). There are 15 residues in the CDR3. V lost 6 bases and J 4 bases, leaving 17 bases between the germline ends. The germline V gene encodes CDR1 MNHEY and CDR2 SVGAGI. In nucleotides, the CDR3 is TGTGCCAGCAGCCAGGTCGGGGGCCACGCAGATACGCAGTATTTT. It translates to CASSQVGGHADTQYF.

The chain links TRBV7-2 to TRBJ1-2, with D hard to call. V shed 0 bases and J shed 6 bases, with 8 bases lying between them. CDR1 SGHTA and CDR2 FQGNSA come from the germline V gene. The CDR3 is 13 amino acids. The CDR3 DNA sequence: TGTGCCAGCAGCTTAGCTCCCCACGATGGCTACACCTTC. As protein: CASSLAPHDGYTF.

The rearrangement joins TRBV29-1 to TRBJ1-1; 8 bases fit TRBD1. Trimming cost V 2 bases and J 1 base; bases outside gene matches: 3. The CDR3 is made up of 14 amino acids. Germline V gives CDR1 SQVTM, CDR2 ANQGSEA. CDR3 DNA sequence: TGCAGCGTTGAACAGGGGGCAACGAACACTGAAGCTTTCTTT. Its translation: CSVEQGATNTEAFF.

There are a few counts of this clone. V is TRBV6-1 and J is TRBJ2-7, with a possible D match to TRBD2 (6 bases). The V end lost 7 bases, the J end lost 6 bases, and 25 bases lay between the germline ends. Germline-derived CDR1 and CDR2 are MNHNS and SASEGT. CDR3 length: 16 residues. CDR3 amino acids: CASTDRRDFGSLEQYF. Here the CDR3 DNA reads TGTGCCAGCACTGACCGCCGGGACTTCGGATCCCTCGAGCAGTACTTC.

The rearrangement joins TRBV6-5 to TRBJ2-5; D remains unclear. CDR1 and CDR2 (germline): MNHEY, SVGAGI. CDR3 length: 13 amino acids. V lost 8 bases to trimming and J lost 5 bases, with 15 bases between them. The CDR3: CASVPPLEETQYF. In nucleotides, the CDR3 is TGTGCCAGCGTGCCTCCTCTCGAGGAGACCCAGTACTTC.

In nucleotides, the CDR3 is TGTGCCAGTAGTATCGGGCCAGTCAATCAGCCCCAGCATTTT. Translating gives CASSIGPVNQPQHF. The chain couples TRBV19 to TRBJ1-5; D gene uncertain. Germline V gene lookup returns CDR1 LNHDA and CDR2 SQIVND (reference sequence). Trimming shortened V by 3 bases and J by 3 bases, and 9 bases separated the two germline ends. The CDR3 is made up of 14 amino acids.

The genes are TRBV5-5 and TRBJ2-1, with D uncertain. In germline, CDR1 is SGHKS, CDR2 YYEKEE (reference sequence). V was shortened by 0 bases and J by 3 bases, with 16 bases between the two germline ends. The CDR3 is 17 amino acids. The CDR3 coding sequence is TGTGCCAGCAGCTTGGTTTTGAGCGCTGAACACTACAATGAGCAGTTCTTC. It encodes CASSLVLSAEHYNEQFF.

The genes are TRBV28 and TRBJ2-7; TRBD2 matches at 9 bases. With V trimmed by 0 bases and J by 2 bases, 2 bases remained unmatched. Germline CDR1 is MDHEN and CDR2 is SYDVKM. The CDR3 runs to 15 residues. The DNA of the CDR3 is TGTGCCAGCAGTTTATGGCAGCGGGGGGCCTACGAGCAGTACTTC. This codes for CASSLWQRGAYEQYF.

This sequence joins TRBV19 and TRBJ1-5; D is perhaps TRBD1 (6 bases). This CDR3 has 15 amino acids. Between the trimmed V and J ends, which lost 4 bases and 4 bases, there was a span of 14 bases. The germline CDR1 and CDR2 sequences are LNHDA and SQIVND (reference sequence). The CDR3 nucleotides read TGTGCCAGTAGTAAGTTGACAGGAGCAAATCAGCCCCAGCATTTT. As protein: CASSKLTGANQPQHF.

This chain uses TRBV11-3 with TRBJ2-3; D may be TRBD2 (6 bases). The V end lost 6 bases, the J end lost 9 bases, and 19 bases lay between the germline ends. The germline CDR1 and CDR2 sequences are SGHNT and YENEEA. The CDR3 runs to 14 residues. Here the CDR3 reads CASSQRAGSLTQYF. The CDR3 nucleotides are TGTGCCAGCAGTCAACGGGCGGGGTCCCTAACGCAGTATTTT.

The chain recombines TRBV10-1 with TRBJ1-1; tentative D call: TRBD1 (6 bases). Germline assignment: CDR1 WNHNN and CDR2 SYGVQD (reference sequence). Trimming stripped 6 bases from V and 1 base from J, with 15 bases between. The length of the CDR3 is 15 residues. The CDR3 DNA reads TGCGCCAGCAGCAACAACAGGGCGGGGAACACTGAAGCTTTCTTT. Protein product: CASSNNRAGNTEAFF.

The chain is built from TRBV5-1 and TRBJ2-3, with TRBD2 identical over 11 bases. The CDR3 runs 15 residues. CDR1 and CDR2 from the germline V gene are SGHRS and YFSETQ. The ends lost 5 bases at V and 6 bases at J; junction bases unmatched: 8. The CDR3 DNA sequence: TGCGCCAGCAGACCTATAGCGGGAGGGGGGGATACGCAGTATTTT. Protein product: CASRPIAGGGDTQYF.

This rearrangement joins TRBV14 to TRBJ2-7; the D gene is possibly TRBD2 (6 bases). The CDR3 runs 16 residues. The germline V gene encodes CDR1 SGHDN and CDR2 FVKESK. With 0 bases removed from V and 3 bases from J, the gap between germline ends came to 15 bases. CDR3 region: CASSQETSSMIYEQYF. Here the CDR3 DNA reads TGTGCCAGCAGCCAAGAAACTAGCAGTATGATCTACGAGCAGTACTTC.

This clone appeared a single time. V is TRBV6-5 and J is TRBJ1-6, with TRBD1 matching over 8 bases. The V segment lost 4 bases and the J segment 4 bases; nucleotides outside the gene matches: 6. Germline V gives CDR1 MNHEY, CDR2 SVGAGI. The CDR3 contains 16 residues. CDR3 in amino acids: CASSSPRTGYNSPLHF. In nucleotides, the CDR3 is TGTGCCAGCAGTTCCCCCAGGACAGGGTATAATTCACCCCTCCACTTT.

This rearrangement joins TRBV12-3 or TRBV12-4 to TRBJ2-2, with D unclear. This CDR3 has 12 amino acids. Trimming removed 5 bases at V and 2 bases at J, with 3 bases between. This CDR3 is CASSRNTGELFF. The CDR3 DNA is TGTGCCAGCAGTAGAAACACCGGGGAGCTGTTTTTT.

The V call is TRBV25-1, the J call TRBJ2-5; D possibly uses TRBD1 or TRBD2 (6 bases each). V was trimmed by 6 bases and J by 2 bases, leaving 10 bases between them. The CDR3 has 13 residues. Germline CDR1 and CDR2: MGHDK and SYGVNS. The chain's CDR3 is CASRRGEQETQYF. CDR3 in DNA: TGTGCCAGCAGAAGGGGGGAGCAAGAGACCCAGTACTTC.

J is TRBJ2-1 and V is TRBV12-3 or TRBV12-4; D is perhaps TRBD1 (5 bases). There are 12 residues in the CDR3. Deletions cut 5 bases from V and 10 bases from J, with 12 bases between. The CDR3 sequence: CASSAIREEQFF. The CDR3 bases are TGTGCCAGCAGTGCCATCAGGGAAGAGCAGTTCTTC.

This chain's CDR3 is CASSLEGLATNEQFF. The CDR3 DNA reads TGTGCCAGCAGCTTAGAGGGACTAGCAACCAATGAGCAGTTCTTC. V gene TRBV11-1 combines with J gene TRBJ2-1, with 9 bases that match TRBD2. The V and J ends lost 1 base and 6 bases, in that order; junction bases with no gene match: 4. The CDR3 is made up of 15 amino acids. The germline CDR1 and CDR2 sequences are SGHAT and FQDESV (reference sequence).

This clone was found once. The DNA of the CDR3 is TGTGCCAGCAGCGTGGGACTAGCGATGTACGAGCAGTACTTC. This translates into CASSVGLAMYEQYF. The genes are TRBV5-4 and TRBJ2-7; 10 bases line up with TRBD2. CDR1 and CDR2 from the germline V gene are SGHNT and YYREEE (reference sequence). This CDR3 comprises 14 residues. Trimming removed 4 bases from V and 4 bases from J; junction bases left unmatched: 5.